This entry describes one TCR beta chain. Its antigen is not known. The data belong to a study of T cell responses to AZD1222 COVID-19 vaccine. Overall study findings and caveats: Baseline seropositives among AZD1222 recipients totaled only 5 to 7. Donors were mostly white British, more females; clonal diversity possibly underestimated.

CDR1 is SGHKS and CDR2 is YYEKEE in the germline V gene (reference sequence). Trimming left V 5 bases short and J 2 bases short, with 11 bases between. CDR3 length equals 13 residues. Libraries were prepared by immunoSEQ multiplex PCR; TCRdb keeps only in-frame clonotypes and omits some of them. The sample consists of approximately 140,000 clones, around 90% of them appearing once. Sequences were derived from peripheral blood, sampled on day 0 of MenACWY control vaccination. This TCR came from an adult in good health. This chain links TRBV5-5 with TRBJ2-7; possible D gene TRBD2, 5 bases. CDR3 in amino acids: CASSPTGTYEQYF. DNA of the CDR3: TGTGCCAGCAGTCCGACGGGGACCTACGAGCAGTACTTC.